Following are 27 T cell receptor beta chains from one sample sequenced in a study of blood T cell repertoires in COVID-19. The protocol was immunoSEQ multiplex PCR, while the TCRdb copy is restricted to in-frame clones and leaves out a portion. The profile shows about 210,000 clones, 65% to 90% of them singletons. The sequenced sample was peripheral blood. The receptor set was obtained from a man over 45 with COVID-19, enrolled during active disease.

The chain employs TRBV19 and TRBJ2-6; possible D gene TRBD2, 6 bases. CDR1 and CDR2 (germline): LNHDA, SQIVND (reference sequence). This CDR3 is 14 amino acids long. V was cut by 4 bases and J by 11 bases, with 15 bases left in between. As DNA, the CDR3 is TGTGCCAGTAGTAAGGGTGGAGGGGTTGACGTCCTGACTTTC. Protein sequence: CASSKGGGVDVLTF.

The chain has TRBV3-1 (or the pseudogene TRBV3-2) and TRBJ2-7; 7 positions match TRBD1. V was clipped by 3 bases and J by 3 bases; unmatched bases: 5. CDR1 is LGHDT, CDR2 YNNKEL, per germline (reference sequence). This CDR3 has 14 amino acids. CDR3 sequence: CASSQTRQGYEQYF. CDR3 coding DNA: TGTGCCAGCAGCCAGACGAGACAGGGCTACGAGCAGTACTTC.

The rearrangement joins TRBV19 to TRBJ2-7; weak D call: TRBD2 (6 bases). Germline loops: CDR1 LNHDA, CDR2 SQIVND (reference sequence). CDR3 length: 15 residues. The V and J ends lost 5 bases and 5 bases respectively, with 19 bases between them. Here the CDR3 reads CASSHPGTVSDEQYF. Here the CDR3 DNA reads TGTGCCAGTAGTCATCCCGGGACTGTGTCCGACGAGCAGTACTTC.

The chain employs TRBV5-1 and TRBJ2-7; tentative D call: TRBD1 (5 bases). Germline-derived CDR1 and CDR2 are SGHRS and YFSETQ. CDR3 size: 15 residues. V lost 1 base to trimming and J lost 0 bases, with 11 bases between them. The CDR3 DNA reads as TGCGCCAGCAGCTTGTTCGCAGGGCACTCCTACGAGCAGTACTTC. This gives the protein CASSLFAGHSYEQYF.

The V gene is TRBV28, the J gene TRBJ1-2; the match to TRBD1 covers 7 bases. CDR1 MDHEN and CDR2 SYDVKM come from the germline V gene. The CDR3 spans 16 residues. Germline trimming cut 1 base from V and 8 bases from J; bases unmatched to any gene: 13. This CDR3 is CASSLFATGRILGYTF. In DNA form, the CDR3 reads TGTGCCAGCAGTTTATTTGCGACAGGGAGAATATTAGGCTACACCTTC.

The V and J genes are TRBV18 and TRBJ2-7; D call uncertain. Trimming removed 3 bases at V and 2 bases at J, with 5 bases between. This CDR3 is built from 12 residues. The germline V gene has CDR1 KGHSH and CDR2 LQKENI. This CDR3 is CASSPDTYEQYF. Here the CDR3 DNA reads TGTGCCAGCTCACCCGACACCTACGAGCAGTACTTC.

The rearrangement links TRBV21-1 to TRBJ2-2; TRBD2, the table's D call, was not compared with the DNA. TRBV21-1 is a documented pseudogene. There are 16 residues in the CDR3. This CDR3 reads CASSTRSGENTGELFF. For the CDR3, the DNA is TGTGCCAGCAGCACAAGAAGCGGGGAAAACACCGGGGAGCTGTTTTTT.

The V gene is TRBV11-2, the J gene TRBJ1-2; D call uncertain. The V gene lost 3 bases and the J gene lost 4 bases, with 9 bases spanning the gap. The CDR3 has 13 residues. Germline-derived CDR1 and CDR2 are SGHAT and FQNNGV. CDR3 bases: TGTGCCAGCAGCTTGGGCTCCTCCTATGGCTACACCTTC. This gives the protein CASSLGSSYGYTF.

The V gene is TRBV19, the J gene TRBJ2-3; 12 bases line up with TRBD2. J lost 3 bases, V lost 4 bases, and 5 bases had no gene match. Germline assignment: CDR1 LNHDA and CDR2 SQIVND (reference sequence). This CDR3 comprises 16 residues. The CDR3 loop is CASSKASGGVTDTQYF. The CDR3 nucleotides read TGTGCCAGTAGTAAGGCTAGCGGGGGGGTAACAGATACGCAGTATTTT.

This clone was counted only a few times. This chain joins TRBV11-2 and TRBJ1-2; 9 positions agree with TRBD1. The CDR3 covers 16 residues. Per the germline V gene, CDR1 is SGHAT and CDR2 is FQNNGV. V was clipped by 6 bases and J by 9 bases; unmatched bases: 17. The CDR3 sequence is CASRSGTGSHLWSYTF. The CDR3 region has the DNA TGTGCCAGCAGATCCGGGACAGGGAGTCATCTATGGAGCTACACCTTC.

This clone was seen only once. The rearrangement uses TRBV30 and TRBJ1-2, with 9 positions matching TRBD1. With 1 base clipped from V and 11 bases from J, the junction kept 8 bases outside the gene matches. The CDR3 extends over 13 amino acids. Germline V gene data show CDR1 as GTSNPN and CDR2 as SVGIG (reference sequence). The CDR3 DNA reads TGTGCCTGGAGTGGGGGGACAGGGCTCGGTTACACCTTC. This translates into CAWSGGTGLGYTF.

This chain uses TRBV11-2 with TRBJ2-1; possible D gene TRBD2, 7 bases. Trimming took off 4 bases at V and 0 bases at J, with 19 bases between the two ends. Germline CDR1 and CDR2: SGHAT and FQNNGV. This CDR3 is 18 amino acids long. CDR3 region: CASSSRGASGSSYNEQFF. As DNA, the CDR3 is TGTGCCAGCAGCTCCCGGGGGGCTAGCGGCAGCTCCTACAATGAGCAGTTCTTC.

The V gene is TRBV11-2, the J gene TRBJ2-5; possibly TRBD1 for D (6 bases). Germline CDR1 SGHAT, CDR2 FQNNGV. V lost 5 bases to trimming and J lost 4 bases, with 17 bases between them. The CDR3 is 15 amino acids. The CDR3 DNA reads TGTGCCAGCAGCCCCCTGACAGGCAAAGGAGAGACCCAGTACTTC. Translation: CASSPLTGKGETQYF.

V gene TRBV27 combines with J gene TRBJ1-5; D unclear. CDR1 is MNHEY and CDR2 is SMNVEV in the germline V gene (reference sequence). This CDR3 spans 15 amino acids. Trimming removed 5 bases from V and 2 bases from J, with 13 bases in between. The CDR3 reads CASSLRRNGNQPQHF. The CDR3 DNA sequence: TGTGCCAGCAGTCTAAGGAGGAACGGCAATCAGCCCCAGCATTTT.

This clone occurred a few times. The rearrangement uses TRBV4-1 and TRBJ1-1, with unresolved D. Trimming cost V 4 bases and J 0 bases, with 15 bases left between them. The CDR3 totals 16 residues. Germline V gene sequence: CDR1 MGHRA, CDR2 YSYEKL. CDR3 bases: TGCGCCAGCAGCCCTCCCTTGGGCACATTGAACACTGAAGCTTTCTTT. This translates into CASSPPLGTLNTEAFF.

V is TRBV4-3 and J is TRBJ2-6; the D gene is possibly TRBD1 (6 bases). Trimming removed 3 bases at V and 2 bases at J, with 8 bases between. Germline V gene data show CDR1 as LGHNA and CDR2 as YSLEER. The length of the CDR3 is 15 residues. The CDR3 here is CASSQAGAGANVLTF. CDR3 DNA: TGCGCCAGCAGCCAGGCAGGGGCTGGGGCCAACGTCCTGACTTTC.

This chain links TRBV19 with TRBJ1-2, with D possibly matching TRBD1 (6 bases). V lost 4 bases and J 3 bases, leaving 12 bases between the germline ends. CDR1 and CDR2 from the germline V gene are LNHDA and SQIVND (reference sequence). The CDR3 loop spans 14 amino acids. This CDR3 reads CASSSGGVDYGYTF. DNA for the CDR3: TGTGCCAGTAGTAGCGGGGGCGTCGACTATGGCTACACCTTC.

This chain links TRBV25-1 with TRBJ1-1; possible D gene TRBD1, 5 bases. The CDR3 is 15 amino acids. CDR1 and CDR2 (germline): MGHDK, SYGVNS. Between the trimmed V and J ends, which lost 1 base and 4 bases, there was a span of 13 bases. CDR3 protein: CASSESQGRATEAFF. The CDR3 DNA reads as TGTGCCAGCAGTGAATCCCAGGGTCGAGCCACTGAAGCTTTCTTT.

The J gene is TRBJ2-2, the V gene TRBV5-1, with D possibly TRBD2 on 7 matching bases. CDR3 length: 16 residues. V lost 0 bases, J lost 4 bases, and 13 bases lay in between. The germline CDR1 and CDR2 sequences are SGHRS and YFSETQ. The CDR3 nucleotides read TGCGCCAGCAGCTTGGTGAGGGGGGGTACCACCGGGGAGCTGTTTTTT. Its translation: CASSLVRGGTTGELFF.

This clone came up once. The chain couples TRBV6-5 to TRBJ2-7, with 7 nucleotides matching TRBD2. This CDR3 is built from 14 residues. Germline V gene data show CDR1 as MNHEY and CDR2 as SVGAGI. The V segment lost 11 bases and the J segment 3 bases; nucleotides outside the gene matches: 13. For the CDR3, the DNA is TGTGCCCTCTCTCAGCGGGGAAGTTTCTACGAGCAGTACTTC. As protein: CALSQRGSFYEQYF.

V and J are TRBV7-9 and TRBJ2-1; 12 bases match TRBD2. CDR3 size: 15 residues. V was pared by 6 bases and J by 5 bases, with 5 bases of the junction left unmatched. Germline V gene sequence: CDR1 SEHNR, CDR2 FQNEAQ (reference sequence). In nucleotides, the CDR3 is TGTGCCAGCAGGTGGACTAGCGGGAAAAACAATGAGCAGTTCTTC. Amino acids: CASRWTSGKNNEQFF.

The chain uses TRBV7-8 and TRBJ2-2; D unresolved. Germline lookup yields CDR1 SGHVS and CDR2 FQNEAQ. This CDR3 comprises 16 residues. V was pared by 2 bases and J by 2 bases, with 12 bases between. CDR3: CASSLSSPRNTGELFF. The CDR3, as DNA: TGTGCCAGCAGCTTAAGTAGTCCTAGAAACACCGGGGAGCTGTTTTTT.

The rearrangement joins TRBV6-5 to TRBJ2-7, with D tentatively TRBD1 (6 bases). The germline V and J ends were trimmed by 8 bases and 2 bases, with 16 bases remaining between them. The CDR3 is 14 residues long. Germline CDR1 and CDR2: MNHEY and SVGAGI. The CDR3 sequence: CASVPTGHPYEQYF. Written as DNA, the CDR3 is TGTGCCAGCGTACCCACGGGACATCCCTACGAGCAGTACTTC.

The chain has TRBV6-7 and TRBJ2-3, with 10 positions matching TRBD2. TRBV6-7 is known as an ORF, though its function is uncertain. The CDR3 totals 19 residues. J was trimmed by 0 bases and V by 2 bases; bases with no gene match: 11. CDR3 sequence: CASSYPVAGGRTSTDTQYF. The CDR3 DNA is TGTGCCAGCAGTTACCCCGTAGCGGGGGGCCGAACTAGCACAGATACGCAGTATTTT.

This clone was observed once. The chain joins TRBV2 to TRBJ1-1, with TRBD1 identical over 9 bases. CDR1 is SNHLY and CDR2 is FYNNEI in the germline V gene. The CDR3 is 14 residues long. Losses at the gene ends were 7 bases for V and 0 bases for J; bases not matched to a gene: 3. The chain's CDR3 is CASIWDRVNTEAFF. In DNA form, the CDR3 reads TGTGCCAGCATATGGGACAGGGTGAACACTGAAGCTTTCTTT.

V and J are TRBV2 and TRBJ1-1; 7 bases are a match to TRBD1. The CDR3 sequence is 15 residues long. Germline CDR1 reads SNHLY; CDR2 reads FYNNEI. After removal of 7 bases from V and 0 bases from J, the junction contained 8 bases not matched to a gene. The CDR3 protein is CASKSDRAMNTEAFF. The CDR3 coding sequence is TGTGCCAGCAAATCCGACAGGGCAATGAACACTGAAGCTTTCTTT.

CDR3 loop: CATSDPGSRHYF. The CDR3 coding sequence is TGTGCCACCAGTGATCCGGGATCCCGGCACTATTTT. The chain carries TRBV24-1 and TRBJ2-3; D may be TRBD2 (5 bases). Deletions cut 3 bases from V and 15 bases from J, with 15 bases between. Germline V gene sequence: CDR1 KGHDR, CDR2 SFDVKD. The CDR3 is 12 residues long.